The T cell receptor (beta chain) described here comes from a study of blood T cell repertoires in COVID-19. The overall study: The origin of the acute and convalescent COVID-19 samples was the United States, Italy and Spain. Sources were T cells, B-cell-depleted T cells, or PBMCs; the material itself was cDNA or gDNA.

In the authors' methods: By means of reference gene primer amplification, nucleated cell counts were estimated. TCRdb's copy holds only in-frame clones and misses some; the assay was immunoSEQ multiplex PCR. The DNA gave D and trimming, while V, J and clone size come from that table. The repertoire holds 25,000 to 35,000 clones, with roughly 80% as singletons. V was pared by 1 base and J by 6 bases, with 12 bases between. This CDR3 has 14 residues. CDR1 is GTSNPN, CDR2 SVGIG, per germline (reference sequence). Sequences were obtained from peripheral blood. The receptor comes from a woman aged 55-70 years with acute or convalescent COVID-19. The gene calls are TRBV30 and TRBJ2-2; possible D gene TRBD1, 5 bases. Here the CDR3 DNA reads TGTGCCTGGAGTGAAGGGGAACACGCCGGGGAGCTGTTTTTT. Translated, it gives CAWSEGEHAGELFF.